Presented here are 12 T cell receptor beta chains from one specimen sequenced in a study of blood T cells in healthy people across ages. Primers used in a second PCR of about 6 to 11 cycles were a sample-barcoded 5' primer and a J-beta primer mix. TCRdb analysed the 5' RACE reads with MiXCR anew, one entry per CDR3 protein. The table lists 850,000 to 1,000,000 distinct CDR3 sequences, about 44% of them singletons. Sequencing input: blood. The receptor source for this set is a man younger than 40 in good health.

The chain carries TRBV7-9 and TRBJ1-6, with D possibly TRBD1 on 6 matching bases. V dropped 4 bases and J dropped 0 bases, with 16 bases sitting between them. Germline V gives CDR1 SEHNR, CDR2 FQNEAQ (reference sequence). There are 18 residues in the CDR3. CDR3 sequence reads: CASSSTEGQSSYNSPLHF. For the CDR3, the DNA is TGTGCCAGCAGCTCAACAGAAGGACAGAGCTCCTATAATTCACCCCTCCACTTT.

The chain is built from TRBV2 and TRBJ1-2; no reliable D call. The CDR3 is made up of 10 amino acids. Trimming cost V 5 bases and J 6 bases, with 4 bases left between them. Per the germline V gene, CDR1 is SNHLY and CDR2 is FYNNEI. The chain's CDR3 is CASSRNGYTF. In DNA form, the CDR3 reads TGTGCCAGCAGTCGGAATGGCTACACCTTC.

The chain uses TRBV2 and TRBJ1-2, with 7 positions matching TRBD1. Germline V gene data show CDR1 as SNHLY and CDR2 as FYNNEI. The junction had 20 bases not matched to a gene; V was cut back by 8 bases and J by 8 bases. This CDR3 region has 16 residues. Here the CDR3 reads CASEGTARSPVKGYTF. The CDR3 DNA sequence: TGTGCCAGCGAAGGGACAGCCCGGTCTCCGGTTAAAGGCTACACCTTC.

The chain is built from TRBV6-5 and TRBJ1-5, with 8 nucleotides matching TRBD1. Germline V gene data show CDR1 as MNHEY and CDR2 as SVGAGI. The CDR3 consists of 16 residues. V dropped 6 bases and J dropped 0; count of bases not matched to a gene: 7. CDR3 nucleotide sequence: TGTGCCAGCAGAGACGGACAGGGCACTAGCAATCAGCCCCAGCATTTT. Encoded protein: CASRDGQGTSNQPQHF.

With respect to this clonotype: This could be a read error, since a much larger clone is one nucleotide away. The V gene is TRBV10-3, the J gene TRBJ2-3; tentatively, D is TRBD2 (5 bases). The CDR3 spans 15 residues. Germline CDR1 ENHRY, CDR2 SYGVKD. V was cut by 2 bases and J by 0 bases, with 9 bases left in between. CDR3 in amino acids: CAISEPRTSTDTQYF. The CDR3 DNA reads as TGTGCCATCAGTGAGCCACGGACTAGCACAGATACGCAGTATTTT.

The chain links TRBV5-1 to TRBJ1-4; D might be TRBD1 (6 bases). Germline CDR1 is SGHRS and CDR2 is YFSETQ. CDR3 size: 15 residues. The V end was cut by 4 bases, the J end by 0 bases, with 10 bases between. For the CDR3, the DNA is TGCGCCAGCAGCCCCCGGACAGCAACTAATGAAAAACTGTTTTTT. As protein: CASSPRTATNEKLFF.

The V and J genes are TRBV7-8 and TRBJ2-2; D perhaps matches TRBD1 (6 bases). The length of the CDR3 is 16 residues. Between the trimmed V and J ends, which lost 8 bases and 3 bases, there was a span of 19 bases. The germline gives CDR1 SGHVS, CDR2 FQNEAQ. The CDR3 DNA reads TGTGCCAGCCAACACTCAGGGGCCGCGGACACCGGGGAGCTGTTTTTT. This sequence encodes CASQHSGAADTGELFF.

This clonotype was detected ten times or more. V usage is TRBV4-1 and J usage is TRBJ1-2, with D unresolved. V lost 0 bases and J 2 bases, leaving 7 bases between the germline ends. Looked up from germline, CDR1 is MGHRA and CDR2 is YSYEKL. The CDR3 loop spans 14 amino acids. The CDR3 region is CASSQDEGNYGYTF. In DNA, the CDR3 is TGCGCCAGCAGCCAAGATGAAGGGAACTATGGCTACACCTTC.

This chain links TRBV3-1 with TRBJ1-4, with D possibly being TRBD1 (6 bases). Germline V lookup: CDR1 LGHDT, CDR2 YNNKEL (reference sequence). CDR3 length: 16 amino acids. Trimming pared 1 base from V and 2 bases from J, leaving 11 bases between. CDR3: CASSQALTGTNEKLFF. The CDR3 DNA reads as TGTGCCAGCAGCCAAGCTCTCACAGGGACTAATGAAAAACTGTTTTTT.

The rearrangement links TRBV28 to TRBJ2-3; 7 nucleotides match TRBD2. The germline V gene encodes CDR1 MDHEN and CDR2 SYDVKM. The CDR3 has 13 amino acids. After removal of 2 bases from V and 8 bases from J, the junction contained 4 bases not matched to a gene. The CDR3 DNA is TGTGCCAGCAGTTTAGAAGGGAGGGGTACGCAGTATTTT. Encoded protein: CASSLEGRGTQYF.

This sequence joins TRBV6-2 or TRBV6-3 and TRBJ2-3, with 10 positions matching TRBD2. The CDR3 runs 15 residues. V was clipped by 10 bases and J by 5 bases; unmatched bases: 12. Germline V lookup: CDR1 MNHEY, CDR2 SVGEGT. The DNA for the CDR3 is TGTGCCACGGTGGCCGGGACTAGCGATCAAGATACGCAGTATTTT. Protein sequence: CATVAGTSDQDTQYF.

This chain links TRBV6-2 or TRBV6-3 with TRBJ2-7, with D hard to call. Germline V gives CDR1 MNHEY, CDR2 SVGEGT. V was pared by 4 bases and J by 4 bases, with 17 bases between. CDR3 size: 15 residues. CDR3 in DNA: TGTGCCAGCAGTTGGGAACCCTCGAACAGATACGAGCAGTACTTC. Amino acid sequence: CASSWEPSNRYEQYF.